A selection of T cell receptor beta chains follows, all from one sample in a study of T cell responses to AZD1222 COVID-19 vaccine. The protocol was immunoSEQ multiplex PCR, while the TCRdb copy is restricted to in-frame clones and leaves out a portion. In the table there are 130,000 or so clones, about 93% of which are singletons. The specimen was peripheral blood, collected 28 days after the second dose of the MenACWY control vaccine. The receptors were gathered from an adult who received the MenACWY meningococcal vaccine as a control. Both conserved end residues are part of each CDR3. D genes are given only for firm matches.

D gene: TRBD2
V gene: TRBV27
J gene: TRBJ2-3
CDR3 protein: CASSLAGITDTQYF
CDR3 DNA: TGTGCCAGCAGCCTAGCGGGAATTACAGATACGCAGTATTTT

D gene: -
V gene: TRBV6-4
J gene: TRBJ2-1
CDR3 protein: CASRRSVTGSYNEQFF
CDR3 DNA: TGTGCCAGCAGGCGAAGCGTAACAGGCTCCTACAATGAGCAGTTCTTC

D gene: -
V gene: TRBV6-5
J gene: TRBJ1-3
CDR3 protein: CASRGVSSGNTIYF
CDR3 DNA: TGTGCCAGCAGGGGAGTGAGCTCTGGAAACACCATATATTTT

D gene: -
V gene: TRBV4-2
J gene: TRBJ2-2
CDR3 protein: CASSQDYPSYTGELFF
CDR3 DNA: TGTGCCAGCAGCCAAGATTACCCGTCTTACACCGGGGAGCTGTTTTTT

D gene: TRBD2
V gene: TRBV24-1
J gene: TRBJ2-4
CDR3 protein: CATSDPSSGSGIQYF
CDR3 DNA: TGTGCCACCAGTGATCCCTCTAGCGGGAGTGGCATTCAGTACTTC

D gene: -
V gene: TRBV6-2/TRBV6-3
J gene: TRBJ1-5
CDR3 protein: CASSYSFIQPQHF
CDR3 DNA: TGTGCCAGCAGTTACTCTTTTATACAGCCCCAGCATTTT

D gene: -
V gene: TRBV6-2/TRBV6-3
J gene: TRBJ1-6
CDR3 protein: CASSQTEALYNSPLHF
CDR3 DNA: TGTGCCAGCAGTCAGACAGAGGCGTTGTATAATTCACCCCTCCACTTT

D gene: -
V gene: TRBV9
J gene: TRBJ2-3
CDR3 protein: CASSAPGSPSTDTQYF
CDR3 DNA: TGTGCCAGCAGCGCCCCCGGGAGCCCCAGCACAGATACGCAGTATTTT

D gene: -
V gene: TRBV6-5
J gene: TRBJ2-7
CDR3 protein: CASSYWGDEQYF
CDR3 DNA: TGTGCCAGCAGTTACTGGGGGGACGAGCAGTACTTC

D gene: -
V gene: TRBV6-2/TRBV6-3
J gene: TRBJ2-7
CDR3 protein: CASSLNPSYEQYF
CDR3 DNA: TGTGCCAGCAGTTTAAATCCGTCCTACGAGCAGTACTTC

D gene: -
V gene: TRBV24-1
J gene: TRBJ2-7
CDR3 protein: CATSDPKDSSYEQYF
CDR3 DNA: TGTGCCACCAGTGATCCCAAGGACAGCTCCTACGAGCAGTACTTC

D gene: TRBD2
V gene: TRBV14
J gene: TRBJ2-3
CDR3 protein: CASSQRLAVSTDTQYF
CDR3 DNA: TGTGCCAGCAGCCAAAGACTAGCAGTTAGCACAGATACGCAGTATTTT

D gene: TRBD2
V gene: TRBV18
J gene: TRBJ2-3
CDR3 protein: CASSPGLAGVSNTQYF
CDR3 DNA: TGTGCCAGCTCACCTGGACTAGCGGGAGTCTCGAATACGCAGTATTTT

D gene: TRBD2
V gene: TRBV7-9
J gene: TRBJ2-1
CDR3 protein: CASSRRLAGKYNEQFF
CDR3 DNA: TGTGCCAGCAGCCGACGACTAGCGGGGAAATACAATGAGCAGTTCTTC

D gene: TRBD1
V gene: TRBV7-2
J gene: TRBJ2-7
CDR3 protein: CASSPLGTGEYEQYF
CDR3 DNA: TGTGCCAGCAGCCCATTGGGGACAGGTGAATACGAGCAGTACTTC

D gene: -
V gene: TRBV6-2/TRBV6-3
J gene: TRBJ2-1
CDR3 protein: CASSYDSGGPNEQFF
CDR3 DNA: TGTGCCAGCAGTTACGATTCCGGGGGGCCCAATGAGCAGTTCTTC

D gene: -
V gene: TRBV5-1
J gene: TRBJ2-3
CDR3 protein: CASSWGRGADTQYF
CDR3 DNA: TGCGCCAGCAGCTGGGGGCGGGGTGCAGATACGCAGTATTTT